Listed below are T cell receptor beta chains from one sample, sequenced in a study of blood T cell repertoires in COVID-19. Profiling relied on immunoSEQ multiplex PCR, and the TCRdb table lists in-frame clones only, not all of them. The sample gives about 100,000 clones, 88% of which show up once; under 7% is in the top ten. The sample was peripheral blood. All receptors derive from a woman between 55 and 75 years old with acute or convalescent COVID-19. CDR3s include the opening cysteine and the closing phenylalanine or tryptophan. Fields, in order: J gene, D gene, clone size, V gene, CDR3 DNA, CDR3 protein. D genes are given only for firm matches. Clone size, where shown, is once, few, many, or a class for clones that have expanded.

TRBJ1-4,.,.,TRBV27,TGTGCCAGCACCCCTCAGGATCGGACTAATGAAAAACTGTTTTTT,CASTPQDRTNEKLFF
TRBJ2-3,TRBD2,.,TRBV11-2,TGTGCCAGCAGCTTCGGGACTAGCGGGAGAAGCTCAGATACGCAGTATTTT,CASSFGTSGRSSDTQYF
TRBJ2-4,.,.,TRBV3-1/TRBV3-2,TGTGCCAGCAGCACCCTTACAGCTCGGCAGGGAGGCAAAAACATTCAGTACTTC,CASSTLTARQGGKNIQYF
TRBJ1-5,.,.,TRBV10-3,TGTGCCATCAGTGAGTCTACCGGGGGGGGCCAGCCCCAGCATTTT,CAISESTGGGQPQHF
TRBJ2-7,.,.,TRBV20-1,TGCAGTGCTAGGACAGGCCACGAGCAGTACTTC,CSARTGHEQYF
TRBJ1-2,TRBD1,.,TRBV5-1,TGCGCCAGCAGCCCCACAGGGGGGGTCGGCTACACCTTC,CASSPTGGVGYTF
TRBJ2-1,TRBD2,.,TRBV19,TGTGCCAGTAGTTCGGACGGGTGGGGGGGTATGGTCAATGAGCAGTTCTTC,CASSSDGWGGMVNEQFF
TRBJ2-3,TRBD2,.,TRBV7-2,TGTGCCAGCAGCTTTAGCGGGAGGGGGACAGATACGCAGTATTTT,CASSFSGRGTDTQYF
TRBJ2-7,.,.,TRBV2,TGTGCCAGCGAGAGAGACTCGGGCGAGCAGTACTTC,CASERDSGEQYF
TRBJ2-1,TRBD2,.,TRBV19,TGTGCCAGTTCTGGGGGGGGGTCGTACAATGAGCAGTTCTTC,CASSGGGSYNEQFF
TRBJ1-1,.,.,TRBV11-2,TGTGCCAGCAGCTTAGCTCTCGACACTGAAGCTTTCTTT,CASSLALDTEAFF
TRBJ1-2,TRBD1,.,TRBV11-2,TGTGCCAGCAGCTCGACAGGGTCGGGCTATGGCTACACCTTC,CASSSTGSGYGYTF
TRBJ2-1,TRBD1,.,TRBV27,TGTGCCAGCAAAATGGGACAGGGATCCTACAATGAGCAGTTCTTC,CASKMGQGSYNEQFF
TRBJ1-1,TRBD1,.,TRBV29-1,TGCAGCGTACAGGGGCTCATGAACACTGAAGCTTTCTTT,CSVQGLMNTEAFF
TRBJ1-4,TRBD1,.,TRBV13,TGTGCCAGCAGCCTAGGACAGGCGGGAGGAAAACTGTTTTTT,CASSLGQAGGKLFF
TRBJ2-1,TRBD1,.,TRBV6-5,TGTGCCACCATGTTGACAGGGGGTACCTACAATGAGCAGTTCTTC,CATMLTGGTYNEQFF
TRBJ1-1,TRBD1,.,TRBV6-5,TGTGCCACCCGGACAGGCCCTTCGGGAACTGAAGCTTTCTTT,CATRTGPSGTEAFF
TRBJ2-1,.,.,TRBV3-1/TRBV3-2,TGTGCCAGCAGCCAAGGATCTGGCGGGACCTTCGGGAATGAGCAGTTCTTC,CASSQGSGGTFGNEQFF
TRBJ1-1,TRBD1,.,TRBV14,TGTGCCAGCAGCCTACGACAGGGAGGCACTGAAGCTTTCTTT,CASSLRQGGTEAFF
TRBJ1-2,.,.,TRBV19,TGTGCCAGTAGATCGGTTCTCGGCTATGGCTACACCTTC,CASRSVLGYGYTF
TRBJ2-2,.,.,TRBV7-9,TGTGCCAGCAGCGTACAGGGAAACACCGGGGAGCTGTTTTTT,CASSVQGNTGELFF
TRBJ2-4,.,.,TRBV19,TGTGCCAGTAGTCTTGGGCCCCCGATGGCCAAAAACATTCAGTACTTC,CASSLGPPMAKNIQYF
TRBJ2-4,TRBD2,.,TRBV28,TGTGCCAGCAGACTCCTACCCGGGACTAGCGGGAGTGCTGGCAAAAACATTCAGTACTTC,CASRLLPGTSGSAGKNIQYF
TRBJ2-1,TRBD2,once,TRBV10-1,TGCGGGTCTAGCGGCTACAATGAGCAGTTCTTC,CGSSGYNEQFF
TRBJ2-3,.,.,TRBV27,TGTGCCAGCAGCTTTCAGGGGTCAGATACGCAGTATTTT,CASSFQGSDTQYF
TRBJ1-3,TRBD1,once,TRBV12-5,TGTGCTAGTGGTCACCGGACAGGGAGAGGGAGAAACACCATATATTTT,CASGHRTGRGRNTIYF
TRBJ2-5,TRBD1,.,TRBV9,TGTGCCAGCAGCGCTTTGACAGGGGGCTCGCGAGAGACCCAGTACTTC,CASSALTGGSRETQYF
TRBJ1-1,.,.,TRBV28,TGTGCCAGCACCTTGGGGGGAACTGAAGCTTTCTTT,CASTLGGTEAFF
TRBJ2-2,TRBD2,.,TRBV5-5,TGTGCCAGCAGCTTGATCGGGGGGGAACGCACCGGGGAGCTGTTTTTT,CASSLIGGERTGELFF
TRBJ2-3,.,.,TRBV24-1,TGTGCCACCAGTGACACGGGAGCAGATACGCAGTATTTT,CATSDTGADTQYF
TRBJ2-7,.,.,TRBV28,TGTGCCAGCAGTTTCTCCGGGAGTAGGTACGAGCAGTACTTC,CASSFSGSRYEQYF
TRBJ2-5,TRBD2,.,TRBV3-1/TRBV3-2,TGTGCCAGCAGCCAAGCACTAGCGGGAGCTTTAGGGAAGACCCAGTACTTC,CASSQALAGALGKTQYF
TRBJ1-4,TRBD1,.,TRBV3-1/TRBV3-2,TGTGCCAGCAGCCTTACACCCGGGACAGGACTGTTTTTT,CASSLTPGTGLFF
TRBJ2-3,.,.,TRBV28,TGTGCCAGCGCAGGCGATTCTAGCACAGATACGCAGTATTTT,CASAGDSSTDTQYF
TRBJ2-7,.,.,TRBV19,TGTGCCAGTAGTCCCCGGACTCATCCCTACGAGCAGTACTTC,CASSPRTHPYEQYF
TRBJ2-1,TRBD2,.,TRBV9,TGTGCCAGCAGCTTGGGGACTATTAAACCCAATGAGCAGTTCTTC,CASSLGTIKPNEQFF
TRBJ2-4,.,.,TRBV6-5,TGTGCCAGCAGATCGACGATACAGGTCAAAAACATTCAGTACTTC,CASRSTIQVKNIQYF
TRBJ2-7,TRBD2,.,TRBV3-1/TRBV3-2,TGTGCCAGCAGTCTTAATAGCGGGCAGAGCTCCTACGAGCAGTACTTC,CASSLNSGQSSYEQYF
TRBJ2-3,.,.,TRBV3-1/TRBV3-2,TGTGCCAGCAGCCCTACCAGGGGCTCTACGCAGTATTTT,CASSPTRGSTQYF
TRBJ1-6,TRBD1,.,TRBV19,TGTGCCAGTACCCCCTGGACAGGCTCACCCCTCCACTTT,CASTPWTGSPLHF
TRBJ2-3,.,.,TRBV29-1,TGCAGCGTTGATCGGGGCACAGATACGCAGTATTTT,CSVDRGTDTQYF
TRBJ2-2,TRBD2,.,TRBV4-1,TGCGCCAGCAGCCAATGGCTAGCGGGAAACCAGAATCGGAACACCGGGGAGCTGTTTTTT,CASSQWLAGNQNRNTGELFF
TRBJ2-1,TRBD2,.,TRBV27,TGTGCCAGCAGTTCAACCAGGACTAGCGGGAAAGATAGTGAGCAGTTCTTC,CASSSTRTSGKDSEQFF
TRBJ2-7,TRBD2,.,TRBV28,TGTGCCAGCAGTTCTGGGACTAGCGCATCCTACGAGCAGTACTTC,CASSSGTSASYEQYF
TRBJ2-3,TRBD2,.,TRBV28,TGTGCCAGCAGTTCCCCTACTAGCGGGGGAACTAGCACAGATACGCAGTATTTT,CASSSPTSGGTSTDTQYF
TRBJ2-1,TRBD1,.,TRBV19,TGTGCCAGTAGCCGGGGACAGGGTCCCTACAATGAGCAGTTCTTC,CASSRGQGPYNEQFF
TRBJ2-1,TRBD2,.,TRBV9,TGTGCCAGCAGCGTAATGGGCGGGAGGGCCTTCTACAATGAGCAGTTCTTC,CASSVMGGRAFYNEQFF
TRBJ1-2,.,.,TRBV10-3,TGTGCCATCACTTCCGTGGGGCCCGGCTATGGCTACACCTTC,CAITSVGPGYGYTF
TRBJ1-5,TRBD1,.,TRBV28,TGTGCCAGCAGCACCCACTCTCGGGACAGGGGAATCAGCAATCAGCCCCAGCATTTT,CASSTHSRDRGISNQPQHF
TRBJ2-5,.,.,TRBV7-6,TGTGCCAGCAGCCAACAGCAAGAGACCCAGTACTTC,CASSQQQETQYF
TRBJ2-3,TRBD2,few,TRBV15,TGTGCCACCAGCAGCCCCGGGGGTCGGCGGGAGGGCCGGACAGATACGCAGTATTTT,CATSSPGGRREGRTDTQYF
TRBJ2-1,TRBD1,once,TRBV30,TGTGCCAGCGGACAGGGGAATTACAATGAGCAGTTCTTC,CASGQGNYNEQFF
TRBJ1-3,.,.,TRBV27,TGTGCCAGCAGTATCCGGTCTGGAAACACCATATATTTT,CASSIRSGNTIYF
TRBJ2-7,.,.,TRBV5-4,TGTGCCAGCAGCGTACAGGGGGGGTCCTACGAGCAGTACTTC,CASSVQGGSYEQYF
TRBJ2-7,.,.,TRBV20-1,TGCAGTGCTAGTAAACAGGGTATTGTGTTCTACGAGCAGTACTTC,CSASKQGIVFYEQYF
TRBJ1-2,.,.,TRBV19,TGTGCCAGTACGCCTGGACAGTCCCGCTACACCTTC,CASTPGQSRYTF
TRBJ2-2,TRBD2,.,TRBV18,TGTGCCAGCTCACCAAGGACTAGCGGGAGTAAAGGGGAGCTGTTTTTT,CASSPRTSGSKGELFF
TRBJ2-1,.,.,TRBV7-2,TGTGCCAGCAGCTTAACGACAGCTAACAATGAGCAGTTCTTC,CASSLTTANNEQFF
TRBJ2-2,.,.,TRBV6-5,TGTGCCAGCAGCAAAAGCGGGAACACCGGGGAGCTGTTTTTT,CASSKSGNTGELFF